This T cell receptor beta chain came from a study of T-cell memory formation after mild COVID-19. Overall study: Clusters were largely donor specific.

CDR1 is LGHDT and CDR2 is YNNKEL in the germline V gene (reference sequence). The trim removed 4 bases at V and 9 bases at J, leaving 11 bases unmatched. The CDR3 sequence is 16 residues long. This clonotype was observed many times. Its antigen is unknown. The study, taken as a whole, reports: A subset of responding clones appeared in pre-infection memory, suggesting cross-reactive memory joined.

TCR alpha and TCR beta cDNA libraries carrying sample barcodes and UMIs were produced by 5'RACE using constant-segment primers. Each CDR3 protein is one row after TCRdb ran MiXCR on the 5' RACE reads. The sample yields fewer than 40,000 distinct CDR3 sequences, under 8% seen once. Input material: PBMCs or a T cell subset sorted from them (not recorded which). The source of this sequence is a man younger than 35 who had mild COVID-19 (a few samples of this study predate the infection). Cell type and time point are not known. The chain recombines TRBV3-1 with TRBJ1-6, with 8 nucleotides matching TRBD1. CDR3 DNA sequence: TGTGCCAGCAGCCTTTGGGGCAGGGGGCAAAGTTCACCCCTCCACTTT. It is translated as CASSLWGRGQSSPLHF.